The rows below give T cell receptor beta chains drawn from one sample of a study of cytomegalovirus exposure and HLA in healthy donors. Sequenced by immunoSEQ multiplex PCR; TCRdb stores in-frame clones only, minus some. The profile shows about 140,000 clones, approximately 70% of them singletons. The specimen was PBMCs. The receptors were gathered from a woman in her fifties or sixties in good health and CMV-seronegative. Each CDR3 is given with its conserved first and last residue. Fields, in order: V gene, J gene, CDR3 protein.

TRBV7-9,TRBJ1-5,CASSLVGGSSNQPQHF
TRBV5-1,TRBJ2-3,CASSLSGVSTDTQYF
TRBV6-1,TRBJ1-1,CASSEGVTVNTEAFF
TRBV6-1,TRBJ2-5,CASSVWTSTETQYF
TRBV5-4,TRBJ2-1,CASSLGGDSDNEQFF
TRBV4-1,TRBJ2-5,CASSQEGLVETQYF
TRBV6-5,TRBJ1-6,CASSNYNSPLHF
TRBV5-6,TRBJ1-5,CASSSTGEFGQPQHF
TRBV7-9,TRBJ1-4,CASSLGGQRNEKLFF
TRBV5-4,TRBJ2-3,CASSLDSGSRDTQYF
TRBV19,TRBJ2-7,CASSMGDEQYF
TRBV27,TRBJ1-3,CASALTGRRDPSGNTIYF
TRBV2,TRBJ2-5,CASTRLAGGTSQETQYF
TRBV28,TRBJ2-6,CASSVTQPSGANVLTF
TRBV19,TRBJ1-5,CASSTTGTYSNQPQHF
TRBV7-8,TRBJ1-4,CASSPQGGTNEKLFF
TRBV5-1,TRBJ2-3,CASSLRPDSTSTDTQYF
TRBV6-6,TRBJ1-1,CASMATGTEAFF
TRBV21-1,TRBJ1-5,CASSEQIGQGNQPQHF
TRBV7-9,TRBJ2-5,CSSSLIGTGGAMETQYF
TRBV27,TRBJ2-5,CASSRPGTMETQYF
TRBV7-6,TRBJ2-7,CASSLESSRTYEQYF
TRBV6-1,TRBJ2-4,CASSLGQGGGNIQYF
TRBV20-1,TRBJ2-7,CSASLAQEQYF
TRBV7-9,TRBJ2-2,CASSLSRTAIGELFF
TRBV7-8,TRBJ2-7,CASSLAGGGYEQYF
TRBV21-1,TRBJ2-3,CASTPLTPSGTRGPNGGDTQYF
TRBV12-5,TRBJ1-3,CASGSLSDRGSGNTIYF
TRBV28,TRBJ2-5,CASSPGQGALETQYF
TRBV7-2,TRBJ1-1,CASSRDRLNTEAFF
TRBV5-1,TRBJ2-7,CASSLLTGTPYEQYF
TRBV29-1,TRBJ2-5,CSVAGQGSRETQYF
TRBV7-3,TRBJ2-3,CASSSDISTDTQYF
TRBV7-9,TRBJ2-7,CASSLEAARGGYEQYF
TRBV10-3,TRBJ2-6,CATGTFSSGANVLTF
TRBV28,TRBJ2-7,CASSSPRQQYF
TRBV4-3,TRBJ2-7,CASSQDVGGSGYEQYF
TRBV7-9,TRBJ2-4,CASSLGSSGTKNIQYF
TRBV19,TRBJ1-5,CASSIKGQILDQPQHF
TRBV7-9,TRBJ2-3,CASSSTSGGLTDTQYF
TRBV19,TRBJ1-5,CASISTGQGHNQPQHF
TRBV4-1,TRBJ2-3,CASSQEIPVRLPDTQYF
TRBV11-2,TRBJ1-2,CASSLSGQGSYGYTF
TRBV9,NA,CASSVTPSSYEQYF
TRBV7-3,TRBJ2-5,CASSSGTGGSQTQYF
TRBV18,TRBJ1-6,CASSPPGGVDSPLHF